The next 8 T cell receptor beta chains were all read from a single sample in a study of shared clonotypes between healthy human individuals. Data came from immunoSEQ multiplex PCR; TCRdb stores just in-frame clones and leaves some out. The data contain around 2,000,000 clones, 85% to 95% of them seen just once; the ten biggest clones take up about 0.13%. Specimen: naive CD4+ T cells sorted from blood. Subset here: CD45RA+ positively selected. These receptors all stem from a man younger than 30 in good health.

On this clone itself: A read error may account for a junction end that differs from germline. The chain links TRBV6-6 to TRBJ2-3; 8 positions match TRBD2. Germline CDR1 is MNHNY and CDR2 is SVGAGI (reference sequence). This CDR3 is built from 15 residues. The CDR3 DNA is TGTGCCAGCAGTCGGAGCGGGGGTAGCACGGATACGCAGTATTTT. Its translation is CASSRSGGSTDTQYF.

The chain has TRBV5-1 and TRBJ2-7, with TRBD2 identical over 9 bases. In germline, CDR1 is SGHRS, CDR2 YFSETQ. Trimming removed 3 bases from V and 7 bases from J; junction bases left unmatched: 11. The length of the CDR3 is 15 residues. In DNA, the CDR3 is TGCGCCAGCAGCTCAAGTAGCGGGGGCCACGGGGAGCAGTACTTC. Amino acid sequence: CASSSSSGGHGEQYF.

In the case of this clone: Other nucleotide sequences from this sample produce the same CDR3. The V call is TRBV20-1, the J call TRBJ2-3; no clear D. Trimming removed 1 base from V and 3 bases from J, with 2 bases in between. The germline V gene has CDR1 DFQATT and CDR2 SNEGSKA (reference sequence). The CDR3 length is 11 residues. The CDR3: CSARVTDTQYF. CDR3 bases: TGCAGTGCTAGAGTTACAGATACGCAGTATTTT.

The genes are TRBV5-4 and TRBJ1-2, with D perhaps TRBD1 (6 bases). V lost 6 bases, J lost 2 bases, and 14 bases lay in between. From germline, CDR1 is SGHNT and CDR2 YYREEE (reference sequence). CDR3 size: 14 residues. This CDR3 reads CASNRPGANYGYTF. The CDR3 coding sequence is TGTGCCAGCAACCGGCCAGGGGCCAACTATGGCTACACCTTC.

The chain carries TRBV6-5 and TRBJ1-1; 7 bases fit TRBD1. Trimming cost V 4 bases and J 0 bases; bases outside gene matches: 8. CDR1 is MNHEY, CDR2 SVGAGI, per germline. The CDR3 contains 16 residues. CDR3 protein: CASSSLPGQMNTEAFF. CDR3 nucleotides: TGTGCCAGCAGTTCGCTCCCGGGACAGATGAACACTGAAGCTTTCTTT.

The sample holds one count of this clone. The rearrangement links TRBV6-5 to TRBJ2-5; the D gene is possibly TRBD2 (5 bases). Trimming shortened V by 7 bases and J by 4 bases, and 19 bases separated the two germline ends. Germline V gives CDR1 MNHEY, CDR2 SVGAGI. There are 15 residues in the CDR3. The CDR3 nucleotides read TGTGCCAGCACCATCACTCCCCTAGCAGGAGAGACCCAGTACTTC. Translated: CASTITPLAGETQYF.

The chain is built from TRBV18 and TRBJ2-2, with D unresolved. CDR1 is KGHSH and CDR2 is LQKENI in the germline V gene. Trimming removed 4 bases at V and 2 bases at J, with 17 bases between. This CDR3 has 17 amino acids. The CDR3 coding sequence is TGTGCCAGCTCACAGTACCAGGCCCGGGTAAACACCGGGGAGCTGTTTTTT. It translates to CASSQYQARVNTGELFF.

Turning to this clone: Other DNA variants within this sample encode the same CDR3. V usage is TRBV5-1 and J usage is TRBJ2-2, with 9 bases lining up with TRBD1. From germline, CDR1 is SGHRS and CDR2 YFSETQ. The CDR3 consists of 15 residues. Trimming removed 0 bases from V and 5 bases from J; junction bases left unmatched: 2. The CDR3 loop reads CASSLDGTGTGELFF. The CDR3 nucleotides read TGCGCCAGCAGCTTGGATGGGACAGGGACCGGGGAGCTGTTTTTT.